This TCR beta chain was sequenced during a study of cytomegalovirus exposure and HLA in healthy donors. Findings and caveats of the study: Specific recognition of CMV antigens was confirmed in vitro for three chains (all CMV-associated). Subsequent analysis showed first-cohort TCR clusters tending to co-occur in some 120 validation repertoires. The study listed roughly 160 cytomegalovirus-associated TCR beta chains.

The CDR3 loop spans 15 amino acids. Trimming left V 5 bases short and J 4 bases short, with 17 bases between. The germline CDR1 and CDR2 sequences are SGHTA and FQGTGA. Comment on this clone: Its cognate antigen is unknown.

The donors were members of the approximately 130-subject validation cohort (separate from the roughly 700-subject first cohort). Measured with immunoSEQ multiplex PCR; TCRdb has only the in-frame clones, and not every one. Of around 70,000 clones listed, around 90% were seen once; the top ten hold around 3.2%. V usage is TRBV7-3 and J usage is TRBJ1-2; D not certain. The TCR was taken from a young man in good health and CMV-seronegative. Sequencing used PBMCs. CDR3 region: CASSVGGGTSYGYTF. The CDR3 nucleotides are TGTGCCAGCAGCGTCGGTGGAGGAACCTCCTATGGCTACACCTTC.